A single sample is the source of the 11 T cell receptor beta chains below, sequenced in a study of metastatic and nonmetastatic thyroid tumors. No patient received treatment before thyroid surgery. Via MiXCR, TCRdb re-called the PCR reads. The sample has tens of thousands of clones, about 30% seen once. Sequencing used tumor tissue. Receptors originate from a female donor with papillary thyroid cancer or a benign thyroid nodule (not recorded which). Some clones in this sample may be carry-over from other donors' samples.

In regard to this clone: A much larger clone lies a single base off, so this may be a read error. This chain joins TRBV11-1 and TRBJ2-3, with 7 positions matching TRBD1. The germline V gene has CDR1 SGHAT and CDR2 FQDESV (reference sequence). This CDR3 region has 15 residues. In nucleotides, the CDR3 is TGTGCCAACAGCGGCAGGGGGTTTCGCACAGATACGCAGTATTTT. Amino acid sequence: CANSGRGFRTDTQYF. The whole variable domain, filled in from reference TRBV11-1 and TRBJ2-3, reads EAEVAQSPRYKITEKSQAVAFWCDPISGHATLYWYRQILGQGPELLVQFQDESVVDDSQLPKDRFSAERLKGVDSTLKIQPAELGDSAMYLCANSGRGFRTDTQYFGPGTRLTVL.

This clone occurred once. The chain uses TRBV20-1 and TRBJ2-7; 9 bases line up with TRBD1. The CDR3 length is 14 residues. The J segment lost 7 bases and the V segment lost 3 bases, leaving 10 bases of the junction unmatched. The germline gives CDR1 DFQATT, CDR2 SNEGSKA (reference sequence). The CDR3 sequence is CSASEDRGLVEQYF. The CDR3 nucleotides read TGCAGTGCTAGTGAGGACAGGGGTCTTGTGGAGCAGTACTTC.

The chain recombines TRBV7-2 with TRBJ1-2, with D tentatively TRBD1 (5 bases). The CDR3 is made up of 14 amino acids. V dropped 1 base and J dropped 8 bases, with 14 bases sitting between them. Germline V lookup: CDR1 SGHTA, CDR2 FQGNSA. CDR3 region: CASSLGQGVKGYTF. Here the CDR3 DNA reads TGTGCCAGCAGCTTAGGGCAGGGCGTAAAGGGCTACACCTTC. The variable domain in full, completed from reference TRBV7-2 and TRBJ1-2, reads GAGVSQSPSNKVTEKGKDVELRCDPISGHTALYWYRQSLGQGLEFLIYFQGNSAPDKSGLPSDRFSAERTGGSVSTLTIQRTQQEDSAVYLCASSLGQGVKGYTFGSGTRLTVV.

The chain uses TRBV7-9 and TRBJ2-2; D uncertain. This CDR3 spans 12 amino acids. V was trimmed by 8 bases and J by 3 bases, leaving 7 bases between them. The germline gives CDR1 SEHNR, CDR2 FQNEAQ (reference sequence). Written as DNA, the CDR3 is TGTGCCAGCGAACGGGACACCGGGGAGCTGTTTTTT. Protein sequence: CASERDTGELFF.

The chain uses TRBV12-3 or TRBV12-4 and TRBJ2-2; 7 bases are shared with TRBD1. J gave up 4 bases and V 3 bases, and 2 bases lay outside the gene matches. This CDR3 is built from 14 residues. As DNA, the CDR3 is TGTGCCAGCAGTTTGTCAGGGGGCACCGGGGAGCTGTTTTTT. Its translation: CASSLSGGTGELFF.

The chain has TRBV20-1 and TRBJ2-7, with 8 bases aligning to TRBD1. The CDR3 covers 17 residues. The V gene end was trimmed by 0 bases and the J gene end by 2 bases; junction bases not matched to a gene: 12. Germline assignment: CDR1 DFQATT and CDR2 SNEGSKA (reference sequence). CDR3 region: CSARDRRAGTGAYEQYF. CDR3 nucleotides: TGCAGTGCTAGAGATCGCCGGGCCGGGACAGGAGCCTACGAGCAGTACTTC.

The chain employs TRBV30 and TRBJ2-5, with 7 bases that match TRBD1. The ends lost 5 bases at V and 5 bases at J; junction bases unmatched: 8. Germline V lookup: CDR1 GTSNPN, CDR2 SVGIG (reference sequence). The CDR3 length is 13 residues. CDR3 sequence reads: CAWSPDRLETQYF. DNA for the CDR3: TGTGCCTGGTCTCCGGACAGGCTTGAGACCCAGTACTTC.

Comment on this clone: One end of the junction varies from germline; a read error may be responsible. The V call is TRBV6-1, the J call TRBJ2-1, with 10 bases aligning to TRBD1. Germline assignment: CDR1 MNHNS and CDR2 SASEGT. The CDR3 is 15 residues long. DNA of the CDR3: TGTGCCTGCAGTGACCGGGACAGGGGCTACAATGAGCAGTTCTTC. The encoded protein is CACSDRDRGYNEQFF.

This clone was picked up one time. This chain uses TRBV28 with TRBJ2-1; TRBD2 aligns across 7 bases. Germline V gene data show CDR1 as MDHEN and CDR2 as SYDVKM. The length of the CDR3 is 19 residues. V lost 5 bases, J lost 0 bases, and 16 bases stayed unmatched. The CDR3: CASSPPRDYPDPSYNEQFF. CDR3 DNA: TGTGCCAGCAGTCCCCCCCGGGACTATCCCGACCCCTCCTACAATGAGCAGTTCTTC.

This clone was seen more than once but under ten times. This rearrangement joins TRBV6-2 or TRBV6-3 to TRBJ2-2; maybe TRBD2 (5 bases). V lost 2 bases, J lost 2 bases, and 6 bases lay in between. Germline assignment: CDR1 MNHEY and CDR2 SVGEGT. The CDR3 extends over 14 amino acids. CDR3 nucleotide sequence: TGTGCCAGCAGTTACACGGGAAACACCGGGGAGCTGTTTTTT. It encodes CASSYTGNTGELFF.

The gene calls are TRBV20-1 and TRBJ2-1; no definite D call. This CDR3 is built from 13 residues. Germline CDR1 and CDR2: DFQATT and SNEGSKA (reference sequence). The V gene lost 3 bases and the J gene lost 8 bases, with 14 bases spanning the gap. DNA for the CDR3: TGCAGTGCTAGGGACCCCATCTGGGATGAGCAGTTCTTC. This gives the protein CSARDPIWDEQFF.